This TCR beta chain was sequenced in a study of blood T cell repertoires in COVID-19 (dated by TCRdb to 2018 to 2021). Turning to the overall study: The collaborator samples originated in the United States, Italy and Spain and spanned the acute and convalescent phases of COVID-19. Sample metadata almost always included a de-identified subject ID, COVID-19 status, age in years and sex. The repertoires were released in a freely available public database meant as a resource for research on the immune response to SARS-CoV-2. Where HLA class I and class II types were available, the types were taken from metadata supplied by the sample provider, not from assay-based typing. Samples came from the ongoing ImmuneRACE study (first 160 participants) plus 1,254 subjects from 6 global collaborators. Deeply sampled blood TCRbeta repertoires from subjects exposed to, actively infected with, or recovered from COVID-19 were included in the dataset. The prospective study material was composed of cDNA or gDNA derived from T cells, B-cell-depleted T cells, or PBMCs.

The research as a whole found: The quantity of clinical and demographic metadata differed by source and by participant and was supplied without curation.

TCRbeta CDR3 regions were amplified from genomic DNA using the immunoSEQ Assay, a bias-controlled multiplex PCR. The original methods were these. Nucleated cell counts per sample were estimated from amplification of reference gene primers within the assay. To quantify the absolute abundance of each unique TCRbeta CDR3 rearrangement, sequence reads were collapsed and filtered. For each sample, productive Simpson clonality was calculated by taking the square root of Simpson's diversity index across productive rearrangements. What TCRdb holds here is the immuneACCESS table cut down to in-frame rearrangements. Part of the clones is not present; checked against another copy, under half of the missing clones reflect an unresolved V gene, and the others are unexplained. Clone size and V and J calls were adopted from that table, with D and trimming inferred from the DNA. The sample table contains under 500,000 clones; only one count was recorded for 87% of them. The ten largest clones add up to approximately 2% of the sample.

Germline trimming amounts to 5 bases on V and 1 base on J, with 5 as the count of junction bases outside the gene matches. The CDR1 and CDR2 encoded by the germline V gene are SGHVS and FNYEAQ. Including the terminal cysteine and phenylalanine, the CDR3 comprises 14 residues. CDR3 DNA only is kept here, 42 bases in frame from base 1. With regard to this clone: The antigen it recognizes is unknown. Base qualities were left out, and no much larger clone turns up one base away.

Participants in the prospective study were enrolled through a virtual design, were aged about 18 to 90 years, and lived in 24 United States geographic areas. In the prospective study, participants were assigned to cohorts based on the clinical history participants reported in a screening survey and a study questionnaire. In the prospective study, whole blood, serum and a nasopharyngeal or oropharyngeal swab were collected from each participant by mobile phlebotomists. Participants in the prospective study had the option to provide additional blood draws and questionnaires over a 2-month period. Before DNA extraction, blood samples from the prospective study were shipped at room temperature or frozen.

The TCR originated in a woman aged 18-30 years with acute COVID-19. The V and J segments used are TRBV7-6 and TRBJ2-7, with 7 central nucleotides matching TRBD2. The sequenced sample was PBMCs or T cells enriched from blood (not recorded which). The nucleotides read TGTGCCAGCAGCCCCGGGGAGGGATCCTACGAGCAGTACTTC. This sequence encodes CASSPGEGSYEQYF.